The clone carrying this TCR beta chain was picked up many times. The sample is drawn from a study of blood T cell repertoires in COVID-19. Study at large: Donors in the United States, Italy and Spain gave samples during acute or convalescent COVID-19. Nucleic acid was either cDNA or gDNA, and it came from T cells, B-cell-depleted T cells, or PBMCs.

The germline gives CDR1 SGHAT, CDR2 FQNNGV. V was trimmed by 4 bases and J by 13 bases, leaving 17 bases between them. This CDR3 has 13 amino acids. In the study's own analysis: Quantification of nucleated cells was approximated via reference gene primer amplification. Sequencing used immunoSEQ multiplex PCR; TCRdb keeps in-frame clones, though not all of them. The V and J calls and clone size are taken from that table; D and trimming were inferred from the DNA. The sample lists tens of thousands of clones, 70% to 90% occurring once. The specimen sequenced was peripheral blood. This receptor was taken from a man between 65 and 85 years old with acute or convalescent COVID-19. V gene TRBV11-2 combines with J gene TRBJ2-1, with D maybe TRBD2 (7 bases). CDR3 residues: CASSSPRRGQQFF. The CDR3, as DNA: TGTGCCAGCAGCTCTCCCCGGCGGGGGCAACAGTTCTTC.